This T cell receptor beta chain originates from a study of PD-L1 blockade in urothelial cancer. Time point of the sample: pretreatment peripheral blood. Synthetic TCR analog templates were spiked into each PCR. This table comes from immunoSEQ multiplex PCR, and its TCRdb copy is limited to in-frame clones, with some not included. The data show roughly 100,000 clones, about 89% seen once. The sample consisted of PBMCs, taken around atezolizumab (anti-PD-L1) treatment. The receptor's source is a woman of 80 years or more with urothelial cancer.

This CDR3 is CASSLDSVFSSYNEQFF. CDR3 sequence (DNA): TGTGCCAGCAGCTTAGATAGTGTCTTTAGCTCCTACAATGAGCAGTTCTTC. The rearrangement uses TRBV11-3 and TRBJ2-1; no definite D call. The CDR3 contains 17 residues. CDR1 SGHNT and CDR2 YENEEA come from the germline V gene. V was cut by 0 bases and J by 0 bases, with 12 bases left in between. Filled out from reference TRBV11-3 and TRBJ2-1, the complete variable domain reads EAGVVQSPRYKIIEKKQPVAFWCNPISGHNTLYWYLQNLGQGPELLIRYENEEAVDDSQLPKDRFSAERLKGVDSTLKIQPAELGDSAVYLCASSLDSVFSSYNEQFFGPGTRLTVL.